A selection of T cell receptor beta chains follows, all from one sample in a study of graft-versus-host responses after intestinal transplantation. Produced via immunoSEQ multiplex PCR; TCRdb's table is partial and in-frame only. Here the sample spans some 87,000 clones, 90% to 95% being singletons. The antigens of these receptors remain unknown. The sample here was unstimulated CD8+ T cells sorted from spleen or lymph node cells, taken before transplant. The receptors were gathered from a human donor who was the organ donor for an intestinal transplant. Each CDR3 is given with its conserved first and last residue. A D gene is named only where the DNA matches it firmly. Not all rows give a size; the values are once, few, many and, for expanded clones, a class.

size	length	J	V	D	CDR3	DNA
-	13	TRBJ2-7	TRBV27	-	CASSAQYPYEQYF	TGTGCCAGCAGTGCCCAGTATCCCTACGAGCAGTACTTC
-	14	TRBJ1-5	TRBV19	-	CASSMWVNGQPQHF	TGTGCCAGTAGTATGTGGGTTAACGGGCAGCCCCAGCATTTT
-	14	TRBJ2-5	TRBV7-2	-	CASSARGPQLAQYF	TGTGCCAGCAGCGCCAGAGGCCCTCAATTGGCCCAGTACTTC
-	15	TRBJ2-7	TRBV5-1	TRBD2	CASCTAGGSPYEQYF	TGCGCCAGCTGTACCGCGGGGGGGAGCCCCTACGAGCAGTACTTC
few	15	TRBJ1-2	TRBV7-9	-	CASSLVGGNHYGYTF	TGTGCCAGCAGCTTAGTTGGCGGTAACCACTATGGCTACACCTTC
-	17	TRBJ2-1	TRBV7-7	-	CASSRAPDSGSYNEQFF	TGTGCTAGCAGCCGCGCCCCCGATTCGGGCTCCTACAATGAGCAGTTCTTC
-	15	TRBJ2-3	TRBV9	TRBD1	CASTPGTALTDTQYF	TGTGCCAGCACACCCGGGACAGCCCTCACAGATACGCAGTATTTT
-	12	TRBJ1-1	TRBV29-1	-	CSGTFRGTEAFF	TGCAGCGGAACGTTCAGGGGCACTGAAGCTTTCTTT
once	15	TRBJ2-1	TRBV7-9	TRBD2	CASSALAGPYNEQFF	TGTGCCAGCAGCGCCCTAGCGGGGCCCTACAATGAGCAGTTCTTC
-	16	TRBJ1-1	TRBV4-2	-	CASSLWGQSGNTEAFF	TGTGCCAGCAGCCTGTGGGGACAATCAGGGAACACTGAAGCTTTCTTT
-	15	TRBJ2-3	TRBV7-3	TRBD2	CASSSGTSGTDTQYF	TGTGCCAGCAGCTCCGGGACTAGCGGCACAGATACGCAGTATTTT
-	15	TRBJ1-2	TRBV6-1	TRBD1	CASSTRQGRDYGYTF	TGTGCCAGCAGTACCCGACAGGGGCGGGACTATGGCTACACCTTC
-	13	TRBJ1-2	TRBV5-6	-	CASSFFGGNGYTF	TGTGCCAGCAGCTTTTTCGGGGGTAATGGCTACACCTTC
once	15	TRBJ1-2	TRBV4-1	-	CASSSLPRDWFECTF	TGCGCCAGCAGCTCCCTCCCGAGGGATTGGTTTGAGTGCACCTTC
-	16	TRBJ2-5	TRBV9	TRBD2	CASSGLGGGYQETQYF	TGTGCCAGCAGCGGTCTTGGCGGGGGGTACCAAGAGACCCAGTACTTC
-	15	TRBJ1-4	TRBV11-2	-	CASSPRGSLREKLFF	TGTGCCAGCAGCCCCCGGGGTAGCTTGCGGGAAAAACTGTTTTTT
-	15	TRBJ2-7	TRBV28	TRBD1	CASSSGQGRSYEQYF	TGTGCCAGCAGTTCCGGACAGGGGAGGTCCTACGAGCAGTACTTC
-	13	TRBJ2-7	TRBV4-1	-	CASSQASSYEQYF	TGCGCCAGCAGCCAAGCTAGCTCCTACGAGCAGTACTTC
-	15	TRBJ2-1	TRBV27	-	CASSLLLASVGEQFF	TGTGCCAGCAGTTTATTACTAGCATCGGTTGGTGAGCAGTTCTTC
-	15	TRBJ2-7	TRBV13	-	CASSLVPNRGNEQYF	TGTGCCAGCAGCTTAGTCCCAAACCGGGGGAACGAGCAGTACTTC
-	13	TRBJ2-7	TRBV27	TRBD2	CASTSGLASEQYF	TGTGCCAGCACTTCGGGACTAGCGAGCGAGCAGTACTTC
-	16	TRBJ2-2	TRBV7-3	TRBD2	CASSLVTSGRTGELFF	TGTGCCAGCAGCTTAGTGACTAGCGGGAGAACCGGGGAGCTGTTTTTT
-	15	TRBJ1-2	TRBV7-6	-	CASSPSGLVSYGYTF	TGTGCCAGCAGCCCCTCCGGTTTAGTGTCCTATGGCTACACCTTC
-	15	TRBJ2-4	TRBV5-1	-	CASSFAGSGLNIQYF	TGCGCCAGCAGCTTTGCAGGGTCGGGTTTAAACATTCAGTACTTC
-	14	TRBJ2-1	TRBV7-2	-	CASSFLGQYNEQFF	TGTGCCAGCAGCTTTCTCGGACAGTACAATGAGCAGTTCTTC
-	14	TRBJ1-1	TRBV7-6	TRBD1	CASSFSGTGTEAFF	TGTGCCAGCAGCTTCTCCGGGACAGGGACTGAAGCTTTCTTT
-	12	TRBJ1-1	TRBV2	-	CARSDRGTEAFF	TGTGCCCGAAGTGACCGGGGGACTGAAGCTTTCTTT
-	12	TRBJ2-2	TRBV27	-	CASSSDTGELFF	TGTGCCAGCTCGTCGGACACCGGGGAGCTGTTTTTT
-	18	TRBJ2-3	TRBV2	TRBD1	CASFHQGRTGGVGDTQYF	TGTGCCAGCTTTCATCAGGGTAGGACAGGGGGCGTCGGGGATACGCAGTATTTT
once	15	TRBJ2-3	TRBV7-3	TRBD2	CASSDPGLADDTQYF	TGTGCCAGCAGCGACCCGGGACTAGCGGACGATACGCAGTATTTT
once	14	TRBJ2-1	TRBV4-2	-	CASSQGWRNNEQFF	TGTGCCAGCAGCCAAGGCTGGCGGAACAATGAGCAGTTCTTC
-	15	TRBJ1-4	TRBV5-5	-	CASSPVRLAREKLFF	TGTGCCAGCAGCCCCGTCCGCCTCGCGAGGGAAAAACTGTTTTTT
-	17	TRBJ2-2	TRBV15	TRBD1	CATSRDQGVPNTGELFF	TGTGCCACCAGCAGAGATCAGGGGGTTCCAAACACCGGGGAGCTGTTTTTT
once	13	TRBJ2-7	TRBV2	-	CASRGGIPYEQYF	TGTGCCAGCAGGGGCGGGATCCCCTACGAGCAGTACTTC
-	15	TRBJ2-3	TRBV7-6	-	CASSSDPSWTDTQYF	TGTGCCAGCAGCTCCGACCCTAGCTGGACAGATACGCAGTATTTT
-	14	TRBJ2-7	TRBV5-6	-	CASSGGGPSYEQYF	TGTGCCAGCAGCGGGGGCGGACCGTCCTACGAGCAGTACTTC
-	15	TRBJ1-1	TRBV2	-	CASLRGGLLNTEAFF	TGTGCCAGCCTACGGGGGGGACTCCTGAACACTGAAGCTTTCTTT
-	16	TRBJ2-3	TRBV9	TRBD2	CASSVVEGRGTDTQYF	TGTGCCAGCAGCGTAGTAGAGGGGAGGGGCACAGATACGCAGTATTTT
once	13	TRBJ1-5	TRBV19	-	CASRGGGVQPQHF	TGTGCCAGTAGGGGGGGTGGGGTTCAGCCCCAGCATTTT
-	18	TRBJ2-2	TRBV9	-	CASSVEEVFSENTGELFF	TGTGCCAGCAGCGTAGAAGAGGTATTCAGCGAGAACACCGGGGAGCTGTTTTTT
-	15	TRBJ2-1	TRBV9	TRBD2	CASSVGGGSHDEQFF	TGTGCCAGCAGCGTAGGGGGCGGGAGTCATGATGAGCAGTTCTTC
-	16	TRBJ2-2	TRBV28	TRBD1	CASSRLPGQGAGELFF	TGTGCCAGCAGTCGACTACCGGGACAGGGGGCCGGGGAGCTGTTTTTT
-	19	TRBJ1-4	TRBV28	-	CASSHRHWGWGPLNEKLFF	TGTGCCAGCAGCCACCGACATTGGGGATGGGGGCCTCTGAATGAAAAACTGTTTTTT
-	12	TRBJ1-1	TRBV5-4	-	CASSSTGREAFF	TGTGCCAGCAGCTCCACAGGGAGAGAAGCTTTCTTT
-	17	TRBJ2-7	TRBV27	-	CASSPPSGTESSYEQYF	TGTGCCAGCAGTCCACCATCCGGGACTGAGAGCTCCTACGAGCAGTACTTC
-	13	TRBJ1-1	TRBV6-5	-	CASRDIENTEAFF	TGTGCCAGTAGGGACATCGAGAACACTGAAGCTTTCTTT
-	14	TRBJ2-4	TRBV7-9	-	CASSLRGAENIQYF	TGTGCCAGCAGCTTACGGGGGGCCGAAAACATTCAGTACTTC
-	12	TRBJ2-7	TRBV7-9	-	CASSGIFYEQYF	TGTGCCAGCAGCGGCATTTTTTACGAGCAGTACTTC
-	14	TRBJ2-1	TRBV9	TRBD2	CASRGASGRNEQFF	TGTGCCAGCAGAGGGGCTAGCGGGAGGAATGAGCAGTTCTTC
-	19	TRBJ2-1	TRBV11-1	TRBD2	CASRKSSGLAGRSYNEQFF	TGTGCCAGCAGAAAATCGTCGGGACTAGCGGGTCGCTCCTACAATGAGCAGTTCTTC
-	11	TRBJ2-1	TRBV7-9	-	CASSLLPEQFF	TGTGCCAGCAGCTTACTCCCTGAGCAGTTCTTC
-	14	TRBJ2-7	TRBV10-2	-	CASCTPGTRAPVYF	TGCGCCAGCTGTACTCCCGGGACAAGGGCCCCAGTTTACTTC
-	16	TRBJ2-5	TRBV4-1	TRBD1	CASSQNRGRRQETQYF	TGCGCCAGCAGCCAAAACAGGGGGCGTCGGCAAGAGACCCAGTACTTC
few	14	TRBJ2-7	TRBV10-2	-	CASSPPTVSYEQYF	TGCGCCAGCAGTCCACCGACAGTCTCCTACGAGCAGTACTTC